The present entry profiles one T cell receptor beta chain with its context. CDR3 length: 15 residues. Germline CDR1 is SNHLY and CDR2 is FYNNEI. Trimming shortened V by 4 bases and J by 2 bases, and 14 bases separated the two germline ends. The sample originates from a study of cytomegalovirus exposure and HLA in healthy donors. Regarding donors, all were healthy bone marrow donors. Both 60 Vbeta primers and 13 Jbeta primers went into the PCR. Sequenced by immunoSEQ multiplex PCR; TCRdb stores in-frame clones only, minus some. The sample lists tens of thousands of clones; around 65% were seen once. Sequencing was done on a sample of PBMCs. The TCR was taken from a man aged 60-69 years in good health and CMV-seropositive. The chain couples TRBV2 to TRBJ1-2; D not certain. In DNA form, the CDR3 reads TGTGCCAGCAGTGTTAGTTTAGTAAGCAACTATGGCTACACCTTC. It translates to CASSVSLVSNYGYTF.